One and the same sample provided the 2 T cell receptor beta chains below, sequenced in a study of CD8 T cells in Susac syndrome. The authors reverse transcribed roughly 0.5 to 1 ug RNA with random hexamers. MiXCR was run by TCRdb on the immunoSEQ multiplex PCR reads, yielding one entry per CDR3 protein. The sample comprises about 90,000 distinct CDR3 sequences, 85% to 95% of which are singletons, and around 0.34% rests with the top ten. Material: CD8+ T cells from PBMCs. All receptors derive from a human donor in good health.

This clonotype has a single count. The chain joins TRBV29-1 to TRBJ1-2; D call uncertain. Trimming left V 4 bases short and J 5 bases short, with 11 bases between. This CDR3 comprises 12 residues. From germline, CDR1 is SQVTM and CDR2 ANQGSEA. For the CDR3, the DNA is TGCAGCGTTGTCTGGGGTTCTTATGGCTACACCTTC. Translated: CSVVWGSYGYTF.

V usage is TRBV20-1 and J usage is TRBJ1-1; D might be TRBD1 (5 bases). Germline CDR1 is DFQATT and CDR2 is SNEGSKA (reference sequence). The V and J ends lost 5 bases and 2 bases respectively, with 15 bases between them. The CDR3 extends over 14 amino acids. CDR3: CSADPGLTNTEAFF. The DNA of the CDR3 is TGCAGTGCTGACCCGGGGCTTACTAACACTGAAGCTTTCTTT.